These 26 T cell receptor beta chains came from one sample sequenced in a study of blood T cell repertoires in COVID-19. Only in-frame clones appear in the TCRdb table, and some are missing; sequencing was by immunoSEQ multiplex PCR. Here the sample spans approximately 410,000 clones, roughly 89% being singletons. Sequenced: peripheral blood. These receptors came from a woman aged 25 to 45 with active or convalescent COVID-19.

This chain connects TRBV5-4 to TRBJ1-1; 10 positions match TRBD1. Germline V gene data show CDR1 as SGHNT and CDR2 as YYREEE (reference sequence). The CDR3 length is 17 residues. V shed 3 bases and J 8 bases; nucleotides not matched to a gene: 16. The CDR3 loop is CASSSPSRDRGDGEAFF. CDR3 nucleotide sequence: TGTGCCAGCAGCTCCCCTTCCCGGGACAGGGGCGATGGAGAAGCTTTCTTT.

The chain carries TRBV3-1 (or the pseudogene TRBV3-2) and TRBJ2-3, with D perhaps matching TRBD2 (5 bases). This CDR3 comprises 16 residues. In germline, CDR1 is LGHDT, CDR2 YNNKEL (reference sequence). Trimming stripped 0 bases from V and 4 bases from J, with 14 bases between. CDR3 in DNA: TGTGCCAGCAGCCAAGATAAACGGGAACCCTCAGATACGCAGTATTTT. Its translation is CASSQDKREPSDTQYF.

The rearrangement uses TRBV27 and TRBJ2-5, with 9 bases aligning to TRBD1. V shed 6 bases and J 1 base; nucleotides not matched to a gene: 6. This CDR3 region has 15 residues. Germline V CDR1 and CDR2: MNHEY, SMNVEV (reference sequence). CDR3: CASRPGTGSQETQYF. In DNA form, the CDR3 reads TGTGCCAGCAGGCCCGGGACAGGGAGCCAAGAGACCCAGTACTTC.

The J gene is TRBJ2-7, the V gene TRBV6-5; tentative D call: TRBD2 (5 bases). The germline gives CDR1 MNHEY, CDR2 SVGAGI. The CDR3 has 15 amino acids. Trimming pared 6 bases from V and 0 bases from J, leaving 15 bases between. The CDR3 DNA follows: TGTGCCAGCAGCTCAGCCGGGGTAAGCTCCTACGAGCAGTACTTC. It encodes CASSSAGVSSYEQYF.

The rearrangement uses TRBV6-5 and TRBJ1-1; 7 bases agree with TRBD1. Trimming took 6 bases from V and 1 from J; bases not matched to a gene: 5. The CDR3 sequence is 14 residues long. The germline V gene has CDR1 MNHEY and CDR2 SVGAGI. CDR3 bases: TGTGCCAGCAGCAGGGACAGCGAGAACACTGAAGCTTTCTTT. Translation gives CASSRDSENTEAFF.

CDR3 DNA: TGTGCCAGCAGTGACTTTAGAGGCACCGGGGAGCTGTTTTTT. This translates into CASSDFRGTGELFF. The chain couples TRBV2 to TRBJ2-2; D call uncertain. Germline V gives CDR1 SNHLY, CDR2 FYNNEI. V lost 3 bases, J lost 4 bases, and 9 bases lay in between. The CDR3 contains 14 residues.

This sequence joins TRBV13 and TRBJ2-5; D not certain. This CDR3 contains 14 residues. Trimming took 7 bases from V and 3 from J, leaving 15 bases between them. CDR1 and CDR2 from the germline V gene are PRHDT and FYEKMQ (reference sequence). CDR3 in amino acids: CASTFRSGKETQYF. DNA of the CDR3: TGTGCCAGCACATTCCGCTCGGGTAAAGAGACCCAGTACTTC. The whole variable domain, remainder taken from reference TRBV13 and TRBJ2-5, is AAGVIQSPRHLIKEKRETATLKCYPIPRHDTVYWYQQGPGQDPQFLISFYEKMQSDKGSIPDRFSAQQFSDYHSELNMSSLELGDSALYFCASTFRSGKETQYFGPGTRLLVL.

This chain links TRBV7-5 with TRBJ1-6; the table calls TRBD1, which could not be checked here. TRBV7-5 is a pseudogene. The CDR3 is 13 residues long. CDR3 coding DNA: TGTGTCGGTCCGGGACAGCGAAATTCACCCCTCCACTTT. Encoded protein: CVGPGQRNSPLHF.

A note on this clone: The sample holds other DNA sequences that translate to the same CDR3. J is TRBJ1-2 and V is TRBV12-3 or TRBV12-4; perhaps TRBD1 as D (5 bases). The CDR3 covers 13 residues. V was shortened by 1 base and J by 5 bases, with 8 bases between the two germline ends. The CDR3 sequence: CASSLGQTYGYTF. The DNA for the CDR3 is TGTGCCAGCAGTTTAGGACAGACTTATGGCTACACCTTC.

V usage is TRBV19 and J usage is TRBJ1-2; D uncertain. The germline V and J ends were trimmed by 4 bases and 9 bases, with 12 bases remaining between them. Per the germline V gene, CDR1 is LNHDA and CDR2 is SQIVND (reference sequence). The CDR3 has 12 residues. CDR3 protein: CASSNNKYSYTF. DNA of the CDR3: TGTGCCAGTAGTAACAATAAGTACAGCTACACCTTC.

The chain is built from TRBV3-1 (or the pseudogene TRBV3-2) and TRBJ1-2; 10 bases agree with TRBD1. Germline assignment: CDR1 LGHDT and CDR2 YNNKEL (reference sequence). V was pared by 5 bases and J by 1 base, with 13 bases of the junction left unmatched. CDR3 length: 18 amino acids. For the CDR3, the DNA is TGTGCCAGCAGCTTCCGGGACAGGGGAAGTTCCTTTAACTATGGCTACACCTTC. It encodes CASSFRDRGSSFNYGYTF.

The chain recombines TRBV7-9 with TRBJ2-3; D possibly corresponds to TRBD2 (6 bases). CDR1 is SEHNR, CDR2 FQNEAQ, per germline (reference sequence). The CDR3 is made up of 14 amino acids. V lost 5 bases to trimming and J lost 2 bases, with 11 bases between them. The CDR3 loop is CASSQLAVTDTQYF. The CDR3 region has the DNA TGTGCCAGCAGCCAACTAGCAGTCACAGATACGCAGTATTTT.

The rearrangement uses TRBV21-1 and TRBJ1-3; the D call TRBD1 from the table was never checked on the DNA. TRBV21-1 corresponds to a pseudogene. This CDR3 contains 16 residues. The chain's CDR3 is CASSKGTGGCGNTIYF. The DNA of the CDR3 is TGTGCCAGCAGCAAGGGGACAGGGGGCTGTGGAAACACCATATATTTT.

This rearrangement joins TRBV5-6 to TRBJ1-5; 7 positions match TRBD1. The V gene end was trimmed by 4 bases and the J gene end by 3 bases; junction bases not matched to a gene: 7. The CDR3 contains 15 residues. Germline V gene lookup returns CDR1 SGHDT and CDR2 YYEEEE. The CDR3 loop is CASSRQGYYNQPQHF. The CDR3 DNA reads TGTGCCAGCAGCCGACAGGGCTACTACAATCAGCCCCAGCATTTT.

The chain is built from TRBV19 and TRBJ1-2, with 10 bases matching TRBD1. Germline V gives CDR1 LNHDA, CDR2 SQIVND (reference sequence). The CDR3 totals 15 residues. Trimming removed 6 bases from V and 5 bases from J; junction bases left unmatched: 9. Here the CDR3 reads CASSQTGGARYGYTF. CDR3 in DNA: TGTGCCAGTAGCCAGACAGGGGGCGCGAGATATGGCTACACCTTC. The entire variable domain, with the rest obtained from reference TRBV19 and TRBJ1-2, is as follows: DGGITQSPKYLFRKEGQNVTLSCEQNLNHDAMYWYRQDPGQGLRLIYYSQIVNDFQKGDIAEGYSVSREKKESFPLTVTSAQKNPTAFYLCASSQTGGARYGYTFGSGTRLTVV.

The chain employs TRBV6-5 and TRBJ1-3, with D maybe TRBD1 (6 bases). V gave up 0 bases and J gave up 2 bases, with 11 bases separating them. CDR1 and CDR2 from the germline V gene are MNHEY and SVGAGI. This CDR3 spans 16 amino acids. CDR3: CASSYSTQGAGNTIYF. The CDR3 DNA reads TGTGCCAGCAGTTACTCGACACAGGGTGCTGGAAACACCATATATTTT.

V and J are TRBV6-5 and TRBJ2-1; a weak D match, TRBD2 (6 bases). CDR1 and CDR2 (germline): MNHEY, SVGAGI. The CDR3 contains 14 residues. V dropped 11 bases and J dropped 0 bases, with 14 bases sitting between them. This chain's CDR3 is CAVRGRGSYNEQFF. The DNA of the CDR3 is TGTGCCGTCCGCGGGCGGGGCTCCTACAATGAGCAGTTCTTC.

The CDR3 region has the DNA TGTGCCAGCAGCCAGACTAGGGGTGAGCAGTTCTTC. Translating gives CASSQTRGEQFF. The chain employs TRBV5-4 and TRBJ2-1; weak D call: TRBD2 (6 bases). The CDR3 consists of 12 residues. Germline V gives CDR1 SGHNT, CDR2 YYREEE (reference sequence). V lost 4 bases and J 9 bases, leaving 11 bases between the germline ends. The full variable domain, in which reference TRBV5-4 and TRBJ2-1 provide the parts outside the CDR3, is ETGVTQSPTHLIKTRGQQVTLRCSSQSGHNTVSWYQQALGQGPQFIFQYYREEENGRGNFPPRFSGLQFPNYSSELNVNALELDDSALYLCASSQTRGEQFFGPGTRLTVL.

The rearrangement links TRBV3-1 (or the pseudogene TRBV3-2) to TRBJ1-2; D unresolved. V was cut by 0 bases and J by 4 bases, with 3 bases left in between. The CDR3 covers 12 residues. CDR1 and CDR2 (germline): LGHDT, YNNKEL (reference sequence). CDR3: CASSQDRYGYTF. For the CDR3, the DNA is TGTGCCAGCAGCCAAGATCGCTATGGCTACACCTTC.

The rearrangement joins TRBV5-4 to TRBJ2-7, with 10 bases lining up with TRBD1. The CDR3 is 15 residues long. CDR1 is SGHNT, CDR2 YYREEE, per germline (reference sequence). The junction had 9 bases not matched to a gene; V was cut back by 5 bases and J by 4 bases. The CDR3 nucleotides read TGTGCCAGCAGGGTGGACAGGGGGGGATATTACGAGCAGTACTTC. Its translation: CASRVDRGGYYEQYF.

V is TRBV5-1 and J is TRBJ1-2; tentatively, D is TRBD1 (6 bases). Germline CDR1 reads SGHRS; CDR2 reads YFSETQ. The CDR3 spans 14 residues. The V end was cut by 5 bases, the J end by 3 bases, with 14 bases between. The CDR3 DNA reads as TGCGCCAGCAGTCGGGGGGCCGGCGACTATGGCTACACCTTC. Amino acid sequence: CASSRGAGDYGYTF. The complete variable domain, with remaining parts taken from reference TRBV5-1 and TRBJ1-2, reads KAGVTQTPRYLIKTRGQQVTLSCSPISGHRSVSWYQQTPGQGLQFLFEYFSETQRNKGNFPGRFSGRQFSNSRSEMNVSTLELGDSALYLCASSRGAGDYGYTFGSGTRLTVV.

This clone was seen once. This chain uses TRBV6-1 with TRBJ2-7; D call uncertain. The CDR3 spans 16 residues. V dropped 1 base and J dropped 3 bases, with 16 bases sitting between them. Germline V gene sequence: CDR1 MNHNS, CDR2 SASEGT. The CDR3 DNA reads TGTGCCAGCAGTGAAGGATTAAGTGAGTTAGTCTACGAGCAGTACTTC. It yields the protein CASSEGLSELVYEQYF.

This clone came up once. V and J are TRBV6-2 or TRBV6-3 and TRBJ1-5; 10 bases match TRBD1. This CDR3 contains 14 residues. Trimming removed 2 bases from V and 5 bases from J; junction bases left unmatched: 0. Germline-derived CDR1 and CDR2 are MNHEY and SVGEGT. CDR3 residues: CASSYGTGDQPQHF. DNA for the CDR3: TGTGCCAGCAGTTACGGGACAGGGGATCAGCCCCAGCATTTT.

The CDR3 loop is CSFRRGEKLFF. CDR3 nucleotide sequence: TGCAGTTTCCGGCGGGGAGAAAAACTGTTTTTT. V gene TRBV20-1 combines with J gene TRBJ1-4; the D is unclear. The CDR3 covers 11 residues. Germline CDR1 is DFQATT and CDR2 is SNEGSKA (reference sequence). V was pared by 8 bases and J by 8 bases, with 12 bases between.

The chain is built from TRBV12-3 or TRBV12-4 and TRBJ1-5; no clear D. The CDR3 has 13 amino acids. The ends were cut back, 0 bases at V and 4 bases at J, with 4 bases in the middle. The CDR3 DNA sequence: TGTGCCAGCAGTTTAGCGCAGAATCAGCCCCAGCATTTT. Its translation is CASSLAQNQPQHF.

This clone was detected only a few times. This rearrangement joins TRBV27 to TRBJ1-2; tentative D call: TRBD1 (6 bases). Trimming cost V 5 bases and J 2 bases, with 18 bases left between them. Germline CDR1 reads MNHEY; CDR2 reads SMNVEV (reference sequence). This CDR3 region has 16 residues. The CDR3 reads CASSTYDRWRNYGYTF. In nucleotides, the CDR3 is TGTGCCAGCAGTACCTACGACAGGTGGAGGAACTATGGCTACACCTTC.